The clone carrying this TCR beta chain has a single count. The V and J ends lost 0 bases and 1 base respectively, with 11 bases between them. The length of the CDR3 is 16 residues. Germline V gene sequence: CDR1 MGHRA, CDR2 YSYEKL. Sequencing was performed with immunoSEQ multiplex PCR; in TCRdb, only in-frame clones are kept and a portion is missing. The sample yields tens of thousands of clones, roughly 88% seen once. This specimen comes from a study of blood T cell repertoires in COVID-19. Turning to the study itself: Samples came from the United States, Italy and Spain, spanning acute and convalescent COVID-19. From T cells, B-cell-depleted T cells, or PBMCs came the material, which was cDNA or gDNA.

The sample comprised peripheral blood. The chain uses TRBV4-1 and TRBJ2-3, with D tentatively TRBD1 (7 bases). This clonotype was sampled from a man in his 70s with acute or convalescent COVID-19. The CDR3 here is CASSQEARGGTDTQYF. Written as DNA, the CDR3 is TGCGCCAGCAGCCAAGAGGCCAGGGGGGGCACAGATACGCAGTATTTT.